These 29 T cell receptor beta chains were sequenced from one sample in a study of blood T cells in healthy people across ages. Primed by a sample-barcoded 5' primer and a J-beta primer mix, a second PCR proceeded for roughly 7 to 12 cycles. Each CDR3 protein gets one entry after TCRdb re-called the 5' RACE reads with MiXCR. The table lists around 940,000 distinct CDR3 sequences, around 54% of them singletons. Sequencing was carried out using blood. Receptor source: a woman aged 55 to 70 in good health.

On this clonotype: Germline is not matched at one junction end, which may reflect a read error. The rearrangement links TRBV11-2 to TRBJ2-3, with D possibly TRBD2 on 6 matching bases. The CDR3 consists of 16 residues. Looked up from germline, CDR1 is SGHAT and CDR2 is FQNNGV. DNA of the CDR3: TGTGCCGGCAGCCGACCAGGAGGGGCTGGCACAGATACGCAGTATTTT. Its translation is CAGSRPGGAGTDTQYF.

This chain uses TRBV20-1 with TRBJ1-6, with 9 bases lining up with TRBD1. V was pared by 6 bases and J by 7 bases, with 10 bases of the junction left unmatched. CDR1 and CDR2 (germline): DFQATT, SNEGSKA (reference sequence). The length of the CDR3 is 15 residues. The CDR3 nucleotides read TGCAGTGCCCTTCCCGGGACAGGGTCGAATTCACCCCTCCACTTT. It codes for CSALPGTGSNSPLHF.

This CDR3 reads CASSLLGGNSYEQYF. In nucleotides, the CDR3 is TGTGCCAGCAGCTTACTTGGGGGGAACTCCTACGAGCAGTACTTC. The chain carries TRBV7-8 and TRBJ2-7, with a possible D match to TRBD2 (6 bases). Trimming cost V 2 bases and J 0 bases, with 11 bases left between them. The CDR3 length is 15 residues. CDR1 SGHVS and CDR2 FQNEAQ come from the germline V gene.

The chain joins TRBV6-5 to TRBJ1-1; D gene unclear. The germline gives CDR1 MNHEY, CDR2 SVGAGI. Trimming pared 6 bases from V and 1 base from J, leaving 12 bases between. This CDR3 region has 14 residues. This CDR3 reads CASRRGRANTEAFF. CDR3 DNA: TGTGCCAGCAGGCGGGGTCGGGCGAACACTGAAGCTTTCTTT.

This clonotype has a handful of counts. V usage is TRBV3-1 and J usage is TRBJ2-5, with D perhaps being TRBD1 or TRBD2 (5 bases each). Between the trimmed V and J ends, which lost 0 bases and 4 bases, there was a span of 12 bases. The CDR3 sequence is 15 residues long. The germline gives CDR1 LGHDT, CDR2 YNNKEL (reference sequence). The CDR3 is CASSQDGTGVETQYF. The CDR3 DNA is TGTGCCAGCAGCCAAGATGGGACGGGTGTAGAGACCCAGTACTTC.

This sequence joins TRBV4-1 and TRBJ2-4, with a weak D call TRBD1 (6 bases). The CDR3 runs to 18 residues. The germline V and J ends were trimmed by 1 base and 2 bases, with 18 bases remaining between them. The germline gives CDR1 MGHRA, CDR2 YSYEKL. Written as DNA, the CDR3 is TGCGCCAGCAGCCAAGGTCGTATTCAGGGGCTTTCCAAAAACATTCAGTACTTC. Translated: CASSQGRIQGLSKNIQYF.

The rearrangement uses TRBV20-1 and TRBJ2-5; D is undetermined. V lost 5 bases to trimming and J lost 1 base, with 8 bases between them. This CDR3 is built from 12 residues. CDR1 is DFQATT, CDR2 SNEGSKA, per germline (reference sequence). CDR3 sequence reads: CSADLSQETQYF. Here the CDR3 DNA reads TGCAGTGCTGACCTTAGCCAAGAGACCCAGTACTTC.

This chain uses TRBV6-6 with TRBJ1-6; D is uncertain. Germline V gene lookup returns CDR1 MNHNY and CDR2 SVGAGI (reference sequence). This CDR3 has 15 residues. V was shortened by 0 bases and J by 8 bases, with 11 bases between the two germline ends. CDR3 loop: CASSYSRDWDSPLHF. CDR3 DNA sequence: TGTGCCAGCAGTTACTCGCGCGACTGGGATTCACCCCTCCACTTT.

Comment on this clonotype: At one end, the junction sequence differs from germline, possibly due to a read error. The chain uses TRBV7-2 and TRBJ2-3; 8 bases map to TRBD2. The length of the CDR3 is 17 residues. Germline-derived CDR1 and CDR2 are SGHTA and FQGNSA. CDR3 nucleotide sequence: TGTGCCAGCAGCTTTAGAGGGTGGGCGGGGGGCCCAGATACGCGGTATTTT. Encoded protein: CASSFRGWAGGPDTRYF.

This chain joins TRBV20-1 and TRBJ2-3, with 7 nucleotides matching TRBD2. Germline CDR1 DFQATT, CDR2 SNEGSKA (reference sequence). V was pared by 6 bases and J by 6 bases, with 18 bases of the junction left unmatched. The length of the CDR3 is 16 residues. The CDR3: CSATSRRAGEGDTQYF. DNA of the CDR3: TGCAGTGCAACTTCGAGAAGGGCGGGAGAGGGGGATACGCAGTATTTT.

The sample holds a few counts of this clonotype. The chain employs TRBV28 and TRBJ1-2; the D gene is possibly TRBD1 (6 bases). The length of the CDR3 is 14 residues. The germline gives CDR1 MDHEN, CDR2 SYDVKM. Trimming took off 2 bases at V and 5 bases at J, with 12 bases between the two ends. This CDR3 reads CASSLIQGWYGYTF. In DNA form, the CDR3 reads TGTGCCAGCAGTTTAATACAGGGCTGGTATGGCTACACCTTC.

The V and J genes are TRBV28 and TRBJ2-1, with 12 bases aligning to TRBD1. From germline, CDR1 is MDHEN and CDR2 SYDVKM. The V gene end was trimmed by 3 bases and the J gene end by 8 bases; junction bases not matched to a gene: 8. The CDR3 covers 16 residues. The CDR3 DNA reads TGTGCCAGCAGTTTGTCCGGGACAGGGGGCCTCCATGAGCAGTTCTTC. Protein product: CASSLSGTGGLHEQFF.

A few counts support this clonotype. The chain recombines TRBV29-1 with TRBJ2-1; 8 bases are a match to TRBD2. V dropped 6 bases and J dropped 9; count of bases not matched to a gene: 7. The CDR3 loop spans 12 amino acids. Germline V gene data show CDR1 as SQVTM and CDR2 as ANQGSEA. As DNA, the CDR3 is TGCAGCGTCGTGCTCGGGGGGGGTGAGCAGTTCTTC. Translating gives CSVVLGGGEQFF.

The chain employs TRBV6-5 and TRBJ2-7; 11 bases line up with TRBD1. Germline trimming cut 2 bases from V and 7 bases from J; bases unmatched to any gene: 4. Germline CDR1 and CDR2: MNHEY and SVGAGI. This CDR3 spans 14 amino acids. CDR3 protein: CASSYGQGAREQYF. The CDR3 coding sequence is TGTGCCAGCAGTTACGGACAGGGGGCTCGTGAGCAGTACTTC.

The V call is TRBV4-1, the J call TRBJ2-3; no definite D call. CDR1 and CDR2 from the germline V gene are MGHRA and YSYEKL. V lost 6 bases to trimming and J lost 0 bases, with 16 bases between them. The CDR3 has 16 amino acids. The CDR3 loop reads CASRLLPTSSTDTQYF. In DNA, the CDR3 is TGCGCCAGCAGACTCCTTCCGACATCTAGCACAGATACGCAGTATTTT.

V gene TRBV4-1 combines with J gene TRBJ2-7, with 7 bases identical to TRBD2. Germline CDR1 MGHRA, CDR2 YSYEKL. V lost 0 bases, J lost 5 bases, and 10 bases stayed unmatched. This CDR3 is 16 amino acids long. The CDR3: CASSQEKAGRLDEQYF. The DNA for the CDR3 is TGCGCCAGCAGCCAAGAAAAAGCGGGGAGGCTCGACGAGCAGTACTTC.

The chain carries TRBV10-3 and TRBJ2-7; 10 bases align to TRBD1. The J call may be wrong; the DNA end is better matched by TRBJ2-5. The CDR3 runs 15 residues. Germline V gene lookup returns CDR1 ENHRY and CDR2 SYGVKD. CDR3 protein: CASKRATGGGETQYF. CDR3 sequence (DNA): TGTGCCTCCAAGAGGGCGACAGGGGGCGGTGAGACCCAGTACTTC.

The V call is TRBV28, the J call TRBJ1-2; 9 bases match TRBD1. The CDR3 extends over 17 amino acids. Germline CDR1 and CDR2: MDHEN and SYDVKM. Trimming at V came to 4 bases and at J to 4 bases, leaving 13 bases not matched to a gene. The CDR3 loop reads CASSSPSGQGLGYGYTF. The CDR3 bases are TGTGCCAGCAGTTCCCCATCGGGACAGGGTCTGGGCTATGGCTACACCTTC.

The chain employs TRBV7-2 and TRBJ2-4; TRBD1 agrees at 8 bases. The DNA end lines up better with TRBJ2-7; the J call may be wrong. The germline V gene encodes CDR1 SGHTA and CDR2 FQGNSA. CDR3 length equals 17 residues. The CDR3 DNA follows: TGTGCCAGCAGCTTAGTTGGCGGACAGGGTGGACCCTACGAGCAGTACTTC. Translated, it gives CASSLVGGQGGPYEQYF.

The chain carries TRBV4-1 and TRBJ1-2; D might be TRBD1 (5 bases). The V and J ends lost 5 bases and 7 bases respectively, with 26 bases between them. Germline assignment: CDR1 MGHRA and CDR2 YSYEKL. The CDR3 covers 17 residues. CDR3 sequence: CASSSYPTRGQGGGYTF. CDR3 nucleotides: TGCGCCAGCAGCTCCTACCCGACGAGGGGCCAGGGAGGTGGCTACACCTTC.

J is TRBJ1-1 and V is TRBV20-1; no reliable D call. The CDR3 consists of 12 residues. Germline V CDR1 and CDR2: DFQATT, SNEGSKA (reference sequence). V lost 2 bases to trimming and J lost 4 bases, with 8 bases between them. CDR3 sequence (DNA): TGCAGTGCTAGAAAACAGCGCACTGAAGCTTTCTTT. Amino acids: CSARKQRTEAFF.

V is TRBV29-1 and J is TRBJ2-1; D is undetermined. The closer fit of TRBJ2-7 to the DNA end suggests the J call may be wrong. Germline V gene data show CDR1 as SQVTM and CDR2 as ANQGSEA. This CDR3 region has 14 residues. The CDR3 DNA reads TGCAGCGTTGAAGACGCCCGCTCCTACAATGAGCAGTACTTC. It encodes CSVEDARSYNEQYF.

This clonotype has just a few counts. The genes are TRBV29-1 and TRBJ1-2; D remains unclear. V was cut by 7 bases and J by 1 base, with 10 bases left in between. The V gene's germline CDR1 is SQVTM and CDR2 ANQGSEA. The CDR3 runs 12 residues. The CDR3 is CSAIGDNYGYTF. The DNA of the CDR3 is TGCAGCGCTATCGGTGATAACTATGGCTACACCTTC.

CDR3 bases: TGCGCCAGCAGCCAAGATTGGTTAACCTACGAGCAGTACTTC. This encodes CASSQDWLTYEQYF. The chain recombines TRBV4-3 with TRBJ2-7; no clear D. Germline V gives CDR1 LGHNA, CDR2 YSLEER. The CDR3 runs to 14 residues. V lost 0 bases and J lost 2, with 8 bases in between.

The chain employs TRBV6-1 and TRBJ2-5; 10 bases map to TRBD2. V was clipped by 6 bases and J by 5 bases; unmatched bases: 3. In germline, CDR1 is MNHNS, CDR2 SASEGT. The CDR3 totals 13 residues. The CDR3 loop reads CASRTSGKETQYF. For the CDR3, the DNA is TGTGCCAGCAGAACTAGCGGGAAGGAGACCCAGTACTTC.

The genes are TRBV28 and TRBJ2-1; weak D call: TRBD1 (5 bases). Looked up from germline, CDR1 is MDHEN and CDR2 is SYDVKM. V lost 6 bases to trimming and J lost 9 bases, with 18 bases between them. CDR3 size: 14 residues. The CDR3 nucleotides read TGTGCCAGCAGCGTGGCCCTGGACATTTCTGAGCAGTTCTTC. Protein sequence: CASSVALDISEQFF.

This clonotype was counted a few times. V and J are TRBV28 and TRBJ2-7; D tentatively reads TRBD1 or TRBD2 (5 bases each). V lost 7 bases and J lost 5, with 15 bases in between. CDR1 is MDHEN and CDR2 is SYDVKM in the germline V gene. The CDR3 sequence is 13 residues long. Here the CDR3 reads CASKRGRSHEQYF. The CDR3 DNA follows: TGTGCCAGCAAGAGGGGAAGGTCCCACGAGCAGTACTTC. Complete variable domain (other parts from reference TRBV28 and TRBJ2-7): DVKVTQSSRYLVKRTGEKVFLECVQDMDHENMFWYRQDPGLGLRLIYFSYDVKMKEKGDIPEGYSVSREKKERFSLILESASTNQTSMYLCASKRGRSHEQYFGPGTRLTVT.

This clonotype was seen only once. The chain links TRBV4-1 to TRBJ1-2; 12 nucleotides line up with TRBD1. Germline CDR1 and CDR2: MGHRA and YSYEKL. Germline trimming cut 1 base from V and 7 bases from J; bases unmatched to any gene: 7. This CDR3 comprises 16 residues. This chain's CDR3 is CASSQVGQGARSGYTF. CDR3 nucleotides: TGCGCCAGCAGCCAAGTGGGACAGGGGGCTCGGAGTGGCTACACCTTC.

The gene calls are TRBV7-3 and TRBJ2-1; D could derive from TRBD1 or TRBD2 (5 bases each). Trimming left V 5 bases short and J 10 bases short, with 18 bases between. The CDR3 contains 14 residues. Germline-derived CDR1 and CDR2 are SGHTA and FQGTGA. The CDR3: CASSPGSTSSEQFF. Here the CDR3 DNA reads TGTGCCAGCAGCCCAGGGAGTACCTCAAGCGAGCAGTTCTTC. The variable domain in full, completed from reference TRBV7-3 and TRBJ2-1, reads GAGVSQTPSNKVTEKGKYVELRCDPISGHTALYWYRQSLGQGPEFLIYFQGTGAADDSGLPNDRFFAVRPEGSVSTLKIQRTERGDSAVYLCASSPGSTSSEQFFGPGTRLTVL.